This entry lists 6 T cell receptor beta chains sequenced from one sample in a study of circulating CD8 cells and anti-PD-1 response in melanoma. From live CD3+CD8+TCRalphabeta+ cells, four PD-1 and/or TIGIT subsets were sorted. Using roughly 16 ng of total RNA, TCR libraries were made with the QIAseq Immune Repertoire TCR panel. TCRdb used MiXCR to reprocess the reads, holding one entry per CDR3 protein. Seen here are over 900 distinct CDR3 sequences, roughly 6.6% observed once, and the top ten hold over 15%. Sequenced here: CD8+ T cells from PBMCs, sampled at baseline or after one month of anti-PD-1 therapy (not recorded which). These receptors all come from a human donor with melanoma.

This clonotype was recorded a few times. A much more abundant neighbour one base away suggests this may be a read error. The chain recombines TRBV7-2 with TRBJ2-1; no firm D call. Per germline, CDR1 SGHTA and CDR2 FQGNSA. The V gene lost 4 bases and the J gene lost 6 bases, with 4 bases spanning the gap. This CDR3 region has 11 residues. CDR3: CASSSSNEQFF. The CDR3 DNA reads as TGTGCCAGCAGCTCCAGCAATGAGCAGTTCTTC.

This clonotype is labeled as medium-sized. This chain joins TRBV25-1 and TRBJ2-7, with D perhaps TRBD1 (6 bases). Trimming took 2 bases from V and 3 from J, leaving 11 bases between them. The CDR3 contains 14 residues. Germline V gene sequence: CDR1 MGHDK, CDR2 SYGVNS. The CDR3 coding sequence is TGTGCCAGCAGTGAACGTGGACAGAGCTACGAGCAGTACTTC. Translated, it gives CASSERGQSYEQYF.

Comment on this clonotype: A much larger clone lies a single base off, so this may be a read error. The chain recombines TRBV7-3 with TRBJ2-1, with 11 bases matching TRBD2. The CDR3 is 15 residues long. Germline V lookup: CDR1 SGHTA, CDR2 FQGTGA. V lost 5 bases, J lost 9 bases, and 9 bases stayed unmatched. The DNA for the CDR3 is TGTGCCAGCAGCACCGGGACTAGCGGTCTCAGTGAGCAGTTCTTC. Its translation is CASSTGTSGLSEQFF.

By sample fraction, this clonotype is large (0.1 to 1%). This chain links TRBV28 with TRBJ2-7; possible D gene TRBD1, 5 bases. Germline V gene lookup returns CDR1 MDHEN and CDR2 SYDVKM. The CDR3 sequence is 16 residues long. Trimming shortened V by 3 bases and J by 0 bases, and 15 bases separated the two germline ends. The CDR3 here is CASSFDGASSSYEQYF. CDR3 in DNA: TGTGCCAGCAGTTTCGATGGGGCCAGCAGCTCCTACGAGCAGTACTTC.

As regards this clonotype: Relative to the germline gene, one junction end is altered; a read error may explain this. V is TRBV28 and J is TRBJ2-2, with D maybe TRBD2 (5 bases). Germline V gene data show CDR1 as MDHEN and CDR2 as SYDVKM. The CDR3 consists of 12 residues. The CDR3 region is CASSQSTGELFF. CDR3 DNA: TGTGCCAGCAGCCAGAGCACCGGGGAGCTGTTTTTC.

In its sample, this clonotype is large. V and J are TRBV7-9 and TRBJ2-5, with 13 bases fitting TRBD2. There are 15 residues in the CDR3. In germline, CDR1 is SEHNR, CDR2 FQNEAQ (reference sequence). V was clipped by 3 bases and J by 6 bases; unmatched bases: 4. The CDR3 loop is CASSLTSGGLKTQYF. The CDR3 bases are TGTGCCAGCAGCTTGACTAGCGGGGGGTTGAAGACCCAGTACTTC.